Following are 28 T cell receptor beta chains from one sample sequenced in a study of early T cells in non-severe SARS-CoV-2 infection. TCRdb analysed the 5' RACE reads with MiXCR anew, one entry per CDR3 protein. Among some 60,000 distinct CDR3 sequences listed, about 7.7% were seen once. Input material: whole blood. Source of these receptors: an adult who was a healthcare worker with PCR-confirmed SARS-CoV-2 infection or an uninfected control (not recorded which).

Concerning this clonotype itself: Without the conserved terminal phenylalanine or tryptophan, this CDR3 likely stems from a read error. The chain recombines TRBV2 with TRBJ2-3; perhaps TRBD1 as D (5 bases). CDR1 SNHLY and CDR2 FYNNEI come from the germline V gene. V dropped 8 bases and J dropped 2 bases, with 17 bases sitting between them. The CDR3 is 15 residues long. For the CDR3, the DNA is TGTGCCAGCCGACAGACACAAGCAGACACAGATACGCAGTATTTG. Encoded protein: CASRQTQADTDTQYL.

In regard to this clonotype: A read error may explain this, as a much larger clone is one base away. The chain has TRBV28 and TRBJ2-1; 8 nucleotides match TRBD2. Germline CDR1 is MDHEN and CDR2 is SYDVKM. The CDR3 loop spans 14 amino acids. J lost 12 bases, V lost 8 bases, and 15 bases had no gene match. CDR3 sequence: CASSTGLVPEGQFF. The CDR3 DNA reads as TGTGCCAGCTCCACGGGACTAGTCCCCGAGGGGCAGTTCTTC.

This clonotype was seen at least ten times. The chain recombines TRBV7-6 with TRBJ2-1; maybe TRBD2 (5 bases). Trimming stripped 5 bases from V and 10 bases from J, with 12 bases between. Germline V gene data show CDR1 as SGHVS and CDR2 as FNYEAQ. The CDR3 totals 12 residues. The CDR3 nucleotides are TGTGCCAGCAGCCTACTAGGAGGAGAGCAGTTCTTC. Residues: CASSLLGGEQFF.

The V and J genes are TRBV24-1 and TRBJ2-2; possibly TRBD1 or TRBD2 for D (7 bases each). CDR1 is KGHDR and CDR2 is SFDVKD in the germline V gene. CDR3 size: 14 residues. Trimming removed 7 bases at V and 4 bases at J, with 12 bases between. This CDR3 reads CATRGEGATGELFF. The CDR3 DNA is TGTGCCACCAGAGGGGAGGGGGCCACCGGGGAGCTGTTTTTT.

This clonotype has just a few counts. V is TRBV5-1 and J is TRBJ2-7, with TRBD1 matching 10 bases. With V trimmed by 1 base and J by 5 bases, 15 bases remained unmatched. Germline CDR1 and CDR2: SGHRS and YFSETQ. There are 18 residues in the CDR3. CDR3 in amino acids: CASSLHAAVTGGVDEQYF. The CDR3 bases are TGCGCCAGCAGCTTGCACGCCGCGGTGACAGGGGGCGTGGACGAGCAGTACTTC.

At least ten counts were recorded for this clonotype. CDR3 loop: CATGRENTGELFF. In DNA form, the CDR3 reads TGTGCCACGGGACGGGAGAACACCGGGGAGCTGTTTTTT. The V call is TRBV7-2, the J call TRBJ2-2, with D perhaps matching TRBD1 or TRBD2 (5 bases each). This CDR3 is 13 amino acids long. Trimming stripped 10 bases from V and 1 base from J, with 10 bases between. Germline-derived CDR1 and CDR2 are SGHTA and FQGNSA.

This clonotype was counted only a few times. This chain connects TRBV5-1 to TRBJ2-7, with TRBD1 matching over 9 bases. Looked up from germline, CDR1 is SGHRS and CDR2 is YFSETQ. CDR3 length: 15 amino acids. The trim removed 6 bases at V and 5 bases at J, leaving 12 bases unmatched. The CDR3 protein is CASTPLADRGHEQYF. For the CDR3, the DNA is TGCGCCAGCACCCCCTTAGCGGACAGGGGTCACGAGCAGTACTTC.

This clonotype has ten or more counts. Here the CDR3 DNA reads TGTGCCAGCAGCTTAGCGGGGACAGGGTTAGATGAGCAGTTCTTC. Residues: CASSLAGTGLDEQFF. This chain uses TRBV13 with TRBJ2-1; 9 bases agree with TRBD1. The CDR3 is made up of 15 amino acids. The germline V gene has CDR1 PRHDT and CDR2 FYEKMQ (reference sequence). J gave up 8 bases and V 1 base, and 6 bases lay outside the gene matches.

There are many counts of this clonotype. The chain links TRBV6-1 to TRBJ2-7; D gene uncertain. The V gene's germline CDR1 is MNHNS and CDR2 SASEGT. Trimming took 0 bases from V and 0 from J, leaving 9 bases between them. The CDR3 loop spans 15 amino acids. This CDR3 is CASSEAKVGSYEQYF. CDR3 nucleotide sequence: TGTGCCAGCAGTGAAGCGAAGGTGGGCTCCTACGAGCAGTACTTC.

This clonotype was seen a handful of times. This chain connects TRBV7-8 to TRBJ2-7, with 13 nucleotides matching TRBD2. J lost 2 bases, V lost 4 bases, and 5 bases had no gene match. This CDR3 has 16 residues. Germline V gene lookup returns CDR1 SGHVS and CDR2 FQNEAQ. The DNA for the CDR3 is TGTGCCAGCAGCTCCGGGACTAGCGGGACTCCCTACGAGCAGTACTTC. Translated: CASSSGTSGTPYEQYF.

In this sample, this clonotype turned up many times. The V gene is TRBV20-1, the J gene TRBJ2-4; TRBD2 matches at 8 bases. CDR1 and CDR2 from the germline V gene are DFQATT and SNEGSKA (reference sequence). Germline trimming cut 6 bases from V and 1 base from J; bases unmatched to any gene: 2. The CDR3 has 13 amino acids. In DNA, the CDR3 is TGCAGTGCGGCTAGCGGGGCCAAAAACATTCAGTACTTC. As protein: CSAASGAKNIQYF.

This clonotype was recorded many times. This chain uses TRBV5-1 with TRBJ2-1, with D perhaps TRBD2 (5 bases). Germline lookup yields CDR1 SGHRS and CDR2 YFSETQ. The CDR3 contains 12 residues. V dropped 6 bases and J dropped 4 bases, with 8 bases sitting between them. CDR3 coding DNA: TGCGCCAGCAAAGCGGATTACAATGAGCAGTTCTTC. Amino acids: CASKADYNEQFF.

The genes are TRBV27 and TRBJ2-2; 7 nucleotides line up with TRBD2. The germline CDR1 and CDR2 sequences are MNHEY and SMNVEV (reference sequence). Trimming took 6 bases from V and 6 from J; bases not matched to a gene: 19. The length of the CDR3 is 18 residues. The CDR3 DNA is TGTGCCAGCAGCCTTATCCCCCCCGGGCGGGAGTGGGCCGGGGAGCTGTTTTTT. It yields the protein CASSLIPPGREWAGELFF.

This clonotype appeared many times. The chain links TRBV19 to TRBJ2-7, with D tentatively TRBD1 (5 bases). CDR3 length: 13 amino acids. CDR1 is LNHDA and CDR2 is SQIVND in the germline V gene (reference sequence). V gave up 4 bases and J gave up 3 bases, with 10 bases separating them. The CDR3 is CASSNGQNYEQYF. CDR3 DNA: TGTGCCAGTAGTAACGGACAAAACTACGAGCAGTACTTC.

The chain couples TRBV5-1 to TRBJ2-3, with TRBD2 as a possible D gene (5 bases). The CDR3 has 15 residues. V was shortened by 0 bases and J by 5 bases, with 13 bases between the two germline ends. Germline CDR1 SGHRS, CDR2 YFSETQ. In DNA, the CDR3 is TGCGCCAGCAGCTTGGGGACTCCGGTCGGAGATACGCAGTATTTT. Protein sequence: CASSLGTPVGDTQYF.

This clonotype was seen a few times. The CDR3 reads CASSQLGLSSYNEQFF. The DNA for the CDR3 is TGTGCCAGCAGCCAACTGGGTTTGAGCTCCTACAATGAGCAGTTCTTC. The chain combines TRBV14 with TRBJ2-1; unclear D gene. CDR1 SGHDN and CDR2 FVKESK come from the germline V gene. The CDR3 extends over 16 amino acids. V lost 2 bases, J lost 0 bases, and 11 bases lay in between. Using reference TRBV14 and TRBJ2-1 for the parts outside the CDR3, the full variable domain is EAGVTQFPSHSVIEKGQTVTLRCDPISGHDNLYWYRRVMGKEIKFLLHFVKESKQDESGMPNNRFLAERTGGTYSTLKVQPAELEDSGVYFCASSQLGLSSYNEQFFGPGTRLTVL.

V usage is TRBV12-3 or TRBV12-4 and J usage is TRBJ2-1; 10 nucleotides line up with TRBD2. This CDR3 is built from 15 residues. Trimming cost V 4 bases and J 7 bases; bases outside gene matches: 7. CDR3 sequence: CASSSLLAGVNEQFF. CDR3 bases: TGTGCCAGCAGTTCCCTCCTAGCGGGAGTGAATGAGCAGTTCTTC.

The table lists this clonotype with many counts. The rearrangement joins TRBV11-2 to TRBJ1-1; D call uncertain. This CDR3 has 11 amino acids. V dropped 6 bases and J dropped 0 bases, with 2 bases sitting between them. Germline CDR1 and CDR2: SGHAT and FQNNGV. CDR3 sequence (DNA): TGTGCCAGCAGAATGAACACTGAAGCTTTCTTT. Its protein is CASRMNTEAFF.

As to this clonotype: Relative to the germline gene, one junction end is altered; a read error may explain this. This rearrangement joins TRBV5-5 to TRBJ2-6; D may be TRBD2 (6 bases). Germline V lookup: CDR1 SGHKS, CDR2 YYEKEE (reference sequence). This CDR3 region has 13 residues. CDR3 region: CASSLAPAAGSTF. The CDR3 region has the DNA TGTGCCAGCAGCTTGGCTCCCGCCGCCGGGAGCACATTC.

The chain employs TRBV6-2 or TRBV6-3 and TRBJ2-1; TRBD2 aligns across 10 bases. Germline trimming cut 2 bases from V and 10 bases from J; bases unmatched to any gene: 2. Per the germline V gene, CDR1 is MNHEY and CDR2 is SVGEGT. The CDR3 runs 13 residues. The CDR3 DNA sequence: TGTGCCAGCAGTTACACACTAGCGGGGGAGCAGTTCTTC. Its protein is CASSYTLAGEQFF.

This clonotype has at least ten counts. One end of the junction varies from germline; a read error may be responsible. V gene TRBV5-4 combines with J gene TRBJ2-6; tentative D call: TRBD1 (5 bases). This CDR3 is 16 amino acids long. Germline V gene sequence: CDR1 SGHNT, CDR2 YYREEE (reference sequence). Written as DNA, the CDR3 is TGTGCCAGCAGCCCACCAGGGTACGCTGGGGCCAACGTCCTGATTTTC. Protein sequence: CASSPPGYAGANVLIF. The entire variable domain, with the rest obtained from reference TRBV5-4 and TRBJ2-6, is as follows: ETGVTQSPTHLIKTRGQQVTLRCSSQSGHNTVSWYQQALGQGPQFIFQYYREEENGRGNFPPRFSGLQFPNYSSELNVNALELDDSALYLCASSPPGYAGANVLIFGAGSRLTVL.

This clonotype has at least ten counts. The chain recombines TRBV7-2 with TRBJ1-6, with TRBD1 identical over 8 bases. Germline V gene sequence: CDR1 SGHTA, CDR2 FQGNSA. Unmatched junction bases numbered 3, after V lost 1 base and J lost 7 bases. The CDR3 has 15 residues. The CDR3 DNA follows: TGTGCCAGCAGCTTAGAAGGGACAGGAAATTCACCCCTCCACTTT. Amino acid sequence: CASSLEGTGNSPLHF.

V and J are TRBV18 and TRBJ1-3; a possible D gene is TRBD1 (5 bases). The CDR3 runs 15 residues. V shed 1 base and J shed 2 bases, with 9 bases lying between them. Germline lookup yields CDR1 KGHSH and CDR2 LQKENI. The DNA for the CDR3 is TGTGCCAGCTCACCACAGGGGACGGCTGGAAACACCATATATTTT. Amino acid sequence: CASSPQGTAGNTIYF.

This clonotype has just a few counts. The chain carries TRBV20-1 and TRBJ1-1; 9 bases match TRBD1. Germline V CDR1 and CDR2: DFQATT, SNEGSKA (reference sequence). This CDR3 is built from 14 residues. V dropped 6 bases and J dropped 4; count of bases not matched to a gene: 9. The CDR3 region has the DNA TGCAGTGCAACCGGGACAGGGTCGGGCACTGAAGCTTTCTTT. Its translation: CSATGTGSGTEAFF.

This chain links TRBV7-2 with TRBJ2-7, with 12 nucleotides matching TRBD2. V shed 1 base, J shed 4 bases, and the junction held 2 bases outside the gene matches. Germline V lookup: CDR1 SGHTA, CDR2 FQGNSA. The CDR3 covers 15 residues. The CDR3 nucleotides are TGTGCCAGCAGCTTAGTGACTAGCGGGAGATACGAGCAGTACTTC. This encodes CASSLVTSGRYEQYF.

The rearrangement uses TRBV7-3 and TRBJ2-7; the match to TRBD1 covers 12 bases. J was trimmed by 7 bases and V by 4 bases; bases with no gene match: 5. CDR1 and CDR2 from the germline V gene are SGHTA and FQGTGA. CDR3 length: 14 residues. In nucleotides, the CDR3 is TGTGCCAGCAGCTCGGGACAGGGGGCGCGTGAGCAGTACTTC. It specifies CASSSGQGAREQYF.

In its sample, this clonotype was seen a few times. The J gene is TRBJ2-3, the V gene TRBV12-3 or TRBV12-4, with D possibly being TRBD2 (5 bases). The V and J ends lost 3 bases and 2 bases respectively, with 6 bases between them. The CDR3 runs to 13 residues. The CDR3 reads CASSFGLTDTQYF. CDR3 bases: TGTGCCAGCAGTTTCGGACTCACAGATACGCAGTATTTT.

Many counts were recorded for this clonotype. The chain is built from TRBV10-3 and TRBJ2-1; D ambiguous. The CDR3 runs to 13 residues. Germline CDR1 reads ENHRY; CDR2 reads SYGVKD. Between the trimmed V and J ends, which lost 8 bases and 5 bases, there was a span of 13 bases. In DNA, the CDR3 is TGTGCCATCGCGGCTGAACCTGACAATGAGCAGTTCTTC. It specifies CAIAAEPDNEQFF.